A single sample gave rise to the 27 T cell receptor beta chains below, sequenced in a study of early stage breast cancer tumors. The table came from immunoSEQ multiplex PCR; TCRdb's copy has only in-frame clones and leaves some out. Of 25,000 to 30,000 clones in the sample, 84% were seen once. The sequencing input was blood. The receptors derive from a person aged 45-60 years with breast cancer.

This chain connects TRBV28 to TRBJ1-5, with D perhaps TRBD1 (6 bases). CDR3 size: 17 residues. The V and J ends lost 3 bases and 0 bases respectively, with 15 bases between them. From germline, CDR1 is MDHEN and CDR2 SYDVKM. The CDR3, as DNA: TGTGCCAGCAGTTTGGTCGGACAGATCGTTAGCAATCAGCCCCAGCATTTT. Protein sequence: CASSLVGQIVSNQPQHF.

V and J are TRBV18 and TRBJ2-2; no definite D call. Germline CDR1 KGHSH, CDR2 LQKENI. The CDR3 has 16 amino acids. Trimming left V 4 bases short and J 0 bases short, with 12 bases between. DNA of the CDR3: TGTGCCAGCTCACTAAGGAAACCTACGAACACCGGGGAGCTGTTTTTT. It is translated as CASSLRKPTNTGELFF.

The V call is TRBV4-2, the J call TRBJ2-2; weak D call: TRBD1 (6 bases). V dropped 3 bases and J dropped 5 bases, with 10 bases sitting between them. CDR3 length: 14 residues. Germline lookup yields CDR1 LGHNA and CDR2 YNFKEQ. CDR3 DNA: TGTGCCAGCAGCCAGTATCAGGGGACCGGGGAGCTGTTTTTT. This translates into CASSQYQGTGELFF.

The chain is built from TRBV2 and TRBJ1-6; 8 positions agree with TRBD1. The CDR3 consists of 15 residues. Per germline, CDR1 SNHLY and CDR2 FYNNEI. V lost 5 bases to trimming and J lost 7 bases; unmatched junction nucleotides: 7. CDR3 loop: CASSFSTGGNSPLHF. The CDR3 DNA sequence: TGTGCCAGCAGTTTTTCTACAGGGGGGAATTCACCCCTCCACTTT.

The gene calls are TRBV28 and TRBJ2-5; D is perhaps TRBD1 (6 bases). The germline CDR1 and CDR2 sequences are MDHEN and SYDVKM. The CDR3 covers 14 residues. The V and J ends lost 2 bases and 7 bases respectively, with 14 bases between them. CDR3 DNA: TGTGCCAGCAGTTTACCGGACAGACCGGGGACCCAGTACTTC. It is translated as CASSLPDRPGTQYF.

The chain uses TRBV4-3 and TRBJ2-3; no clear D gene. The ends were cut back, 4 bases at V and 4 bases at J, with 18 bases in the middle. The CDR3 has 16 amino acids. CDR1 and CDR2 (germline): LGHNA, YSLEER. This CDR3 reads CASSPNSDFRADTQYF. The CDR3, as DNA: TGCGCCAGCAGCCCGAATTCGGATTTTCGGGCAGATACGCAGTATTTT.

The chain is built from TRBV7-2 and TRBJ2-3; TRBD2 agrees at 7 bases. V shed 4 bases, J shed 6 bases, and the junction held 13 bases outside the gene matches. CDR3 length: 16 residues. In germline, CDR1 is SGHTA, CDR2 FQGNSA. CDR3 nucleotides: TGTGCCAGCAGCTCTATAGCGGGCCATATGAGGGATACGCAGTATTTT. Protein product: CASSSIAGHMRDTQYF.

The chain is built from TRBV11-2 and TRBJ1-6; D remains unclear. Germline CDR1 reads SGHAT; CDR2 reads FQNNGV. V was pared by 0 bases and J by 5 bases, with 11 bases between. This CDR3 contains 16 residues. In nucleotides, the CDR3 is TGTGCCAGCAGCTTAGATCACCCCCTCAATAATTCACCCCTCCACTTT. Amino acids: CASSLDHPLNNSPLHF.

The gene calls are TRBV6-5 and TRBJ2-1, with D hard to call. From germline, CDR1 is MNHEY and CDR2 SVGAGI. The CDR3 totals 12 residues. V was clipped by 6 bases and J by 5 bases, with 8 bases between them. CDR3 DNA sequence: TGTGCCAGCAGCTTGAATAACAATGAGCAGTTCTTC. This gives the protein CASSLNNNEQFF.

The V call is TRBV15, the J call TRBJ2-7, with TRBD2 matching 7 bases. Trimming at V came to 0 bases and at J to 6 bases, leaving 8 bases not matched to a gene. The CDR3 is made up of 15 amino acids. In germline, CDR1 is LNHNV, CDR2 YYDKDF (reference sequence). In DNA form, the CDR3 reads TGTGCCACCAGCAGAGAGCCGGGAGGACCATCCGAGCAGTACTTC. Its translation: CATSREPGGPSEQYF.

This clone has a single count. The rearrangement links TRBV4-1 to TRBJ2-7; tentatively, D is TRBD2 (6 bases). The CDR3 is 18 amino acids. The V gene's germline CDR1 is MGHRA and CDR2 YSYEKL. With 0 bases removed from V and 2 bases from J, the gap between germline ends came to 20 bases. The CDR3 nucleotides read TGCGCCAGCAGCCAAGAGTCGCGACTAGATAAGTGGCCCTACGAGCAGTACTTC. Residues: CASSQESRLDKWPYEQYF.

Only a few counts were recorded for this clone. This chain links TRBV7-9 with TRBJ1-2; D is perhaps TRBD1 (5 bases). The CDR3 runs 12 residues. Germline V gives CDR1 SEHNR, CDR2 FQNEAQ (reference sequence). Trimming took off 5 bases at V and 6 bases at J, with 10 bases between the two ends. DNA for the CDR3: TGTGCCAGCAGCGCGGGGGAAGATGGCTACACCTTC. It specifies CASSAGEDGYTF.

The chain is built from TRBV19 and TRBJ2-3; possibly TRBD2 for D (5 bases). CDR3 length: 17 amino acids. CDR1 and CDR2 (germline): LNHDA, SQIVND (reference sequence). The V end was cut by 2 bases, the J end by 0 bases, with 15 bases between. CDR3 sequence (DNA): TGTGCCAGTAGTATACGGGGATCCAGGATTAGCACAGATACGCAGTATTTT. Translation: CASSIRGSRISTDTQYF.

This chain connects TRBV10-3 to TRBJ1-4; no definite D call. Germline CDR1 ENHRY, CDR2 SYGVKD. This CDR3 region has 14 residues. The V end was cut by 0 bases, the J end by 8 bases, with 10 bases between. In DNA form, the CDR3 reads TGTGCCATCAGTGAGTCGGAAGGGTGGGAAAAACTGTTTTTT. This translates into CAISESEGWEKLFF.

The chain joins TRBV4-3 to TRBJ1-5, with TRBD1 identical over 7 bases. This CDR3 is 17 amino acids long. The V gene end was trimmed by 4 bases and the J gene end by 0 bases; junction bases not matched to a gene: 9. CDR1 is LGHNA, CDR2 YSLEER, per germline. As DNA, the CDR3 is TGCGCCAGCAGCCTGTACTACGGGACAGATAGCAATCAGCCCCAGCATTTT. Translated: CASSLYYGTDSNQPQHF.

The chain combines TRBV15 with TRBJ1-5; 7 bases fit TRBD1. After removal of 3 bases from V and 7 bases from J, the junction contained 6 bases not matched to a gene. The germline V gene has CDR1 LNHNV and CDR2 YYDKDF (reference sequence). The CDR3 sequence is 14 residues long. The DNA of the CDR3 is TGTGCCACCAGCAGGACAGGGCCAGGACAGCCCCAGCATTTT. As protein: CATSRTGPGQPQHF.

V usage is TRBV5-4 and J usage is TRBJ2-5, with a tentative D call TRBD2 (5 bases). The CDR3 is 13 residues long. Trimming shortened V by 5 bases and J by 5 bases, and 13 bases separated the two germline ends. Germline V gives CDR1 SGHNT, CDR2 YYREEE (reference sequence). DNA of the CDR3: TGTGCCAGCAGGGACGGGGTTAAGGAGACCCAGTACTTC. This sequence encodes CASRDGVKETQYF.

The chain has TRBV9 and TRBJ2-2; a weak D match, TRBD1 (5 bases). This CDR3 is 18 amino acids long. CDR1 and CDR2 from the germline V gene are SGDLS and YYNGEE. Deletions cut 2 bases from V and 5 bases from J, with 22 bases between. The CDR3 protein is CASSVSSPWQGQTGELFF. The CDR3 DNA reads TGTGCCAGCAGCGTTTCTTCCCCCTGGCAGGGCCAGACCGGGGAGCTGTTTTTT.

The rearrangement uses TRBV6-5 and TRBJ1-6; 7 nucleotides line up with TRBD1. The trim removed 5 bases at V and 8 bases at J, leaving 9 bases unmatched. The CDR3 loop spans 15 amino acids. Germline CDR1 reads MNHEY; CDR2 reads SVGAGI. Here the CDR3 DNA reads TGTGCCAGCAGTACCCGACAGGGTGGTGATTCACCCCTCCACTTT. Translated: CASSTRQGGDSPLHF.

This chain links TRBV4-2 with TRBJ2-7, with 9 positions matching TRBD1. CDR1 is LGHNA and CDR2 is YNFKEQ in the germline V gene. The CDR3 runs 15 residues. V was pared by 3 bases and J by 3 bases, with 6 bases of the junction left unmatched. Here the CDR3 DNA reads TGTGCCAGCAGCCACGTACAGGGGGCGGACTACGAGCAGTACTTC. Translation: CASSHVQGADYEQYF.

The chain recombines TRBV5-1 with TRBJ1-2; D is unclear. Trimming pared 1 base from V and 8 bases from J, leaving 15 bases between. The V gene's germline CDR1 is SGHRS and CDR2 YFSETQ. This CDR3 spans 14 amino acids. The CDR3 here is CASSLKVAERGYTF. CDR3 bases: TGCGCCAGCAGCTTGAAGGTCGCCGAAAGAGGCTACACCTTC.

V is TRBV6-1 and J is TRBJ2-3; 7 bases map to TRBD2. The V and J ends lost 6 bases and 4 bases, in that order; junction bases with no gene match: 7. CDR3 length: 14 residues. Germline V CDR1 and CDR2: MNHNS, SASEGT. CDR3 in DNA: TGTGCCAGCAGATTGGGGGGGGGAGCAGATACGCAGTATTTT. Translating gives CASRLGGGADTQYF.

The chain recombines TRBV4-1 with TRBJ2-1, with 10 bases identical to TRBD2. This CDR3 spans 18 amino acids. Unmatched junction bases numbered 10, after V lost 5 bases and J lost 0 bases. CDR1 is MGHRA and CDR2 is YSYEKL in the germline V gene. CDR3 sequence reads: CASSKVGAGGFSYNEQFF. In DNA form, the CDR3 reads TGCGCCAGCAGCAAGGTGGGAGCGGGGGGGTTCTCCTACAATGAGCAGTTCTTC.

In nucleotides, the CDR3 is TGTGCCAGCAGTCGCCTACAGGGACTCACTGAAGCTTTCTTT. Translated, it gives CASSRLQGLTEAFF. The chain carries TRBV28 and TRBJ1-1; D is perhaps TRBD1 (6 bases). This CDR3 region has 14 residues. The germline CDR1 and CDR2 sequences are MDHEN and SYDVKM. V was trimmed by 5 bases and J by 4 bases, leaving 14 bases between them.

The V call is TRBV27, the J call TRBJ2-7; D ambiguous. Germline V gene lookup returns CDR1 MNHEY and CDR2 SMNVEV (reference sequence). This CDR3 spans 13 amino acids. Trimming removed 3 bases at V and 9 bases at J, with 15 bases between. The CDR3 protein is CASSLGYGRAQYF. The CDR3 DNA reads as TGTGCCAGCAGTTTGGGGTACGGCCGAGCGCAGTACTTC.

This chain links TRBV4-1 with TRBJ2-3; 9 bases are shared with TRBD2. The CDR3 totals 16 residues. V was clipped by 1 base and J by 3 bases; unmatched bases: 5. Germline assignment: CDR1 MGHRA and CDR2 YSYEKL. The CDR3 spells CASSQVASGITDTQYF. The CDR3, as DNA: TGCGCCAGCAGCCAAGTCGCTAGCGGGATTACAGATACGCAGTATTTT.

The chain uses TRBV30 and TRBJ2-7; 7 nucleotides agree with TRBD1. Germline values: CDR1 GTSNPN, CDR2 SVGIG (reference sequence). After removal of 2 bases from V and 2 bases from J, the junction contained 6 bases not matched to a gene. CDR3 length equals 14 residues. CDR3 in amino acids: CAWSPGTATYEQYF. The CDR3 nucleotides read TGTGCCTGGAGTCCCGGGACAGCGACCTACGAGCAGTACTTC.